The 8 T cell receptor beta chains in this list originate from one sample, sequenced in a study of blood T cell repertoires in COVID-19. Profiling relied on immunoSEQ multiplex PCR, and the TCRdb table lists in-frame clones only, not all of them. The table has approximately 50,000 clones, under 95% seen once; the top ten hold more than 3%. What was sequenced was peripheral blood. These receptors came from a human donor in a cohort sampled during active COVID-19.

The chain joins TRBV19 to TRBJ2-6; 8 nucleotides line up with TRBD1. Losses at the gene ends were 7 bases for V and 1 base for J; bases not matched to a gene: 9. This CDR3 comprises 17 residues. Germline-derived CDR1 and CDR2 are LNHDA and SQIVND (reference sequence). The CDR3 sequence is CASTRQGARSGANVLTF. In DNA form, the CDR3 reads TGTGCCAGTACACGGCAGGGGGCGCGTTCTGGGGCCAACGTCCTGACTTTC. The full variable domain, its missing parts supplied by reference TRBV19 and TRBJ2-6, is DGGITQSPKYLFRKEGQNVTLSCEQNLNHDAMYWYRQDPGQGLRLIYYSQIVNDFQKGDIAEGYSVSREKKESFPLTVTSAQKNPTAFYLCASTRQGARSGANVLTFGAGSRLTVL.

The chain combines TRBV6-5 with TRBJ1-3; no clear D. Germline CDR1 is MNHEY and CDR2 is SVGAGI. The V and J ends lost 0 bases and 1 base respectively, with 10 bases between them. This CDR3 contains 16 residues. The CDR3 DNA sequence: TGTGCCAGCAGTTACTCCCCGGGTGGATCTGGAAACACCATATATTTT. Its protein is CASSYSPGGSGNTIYF.

The chain couples TRBV2 to TRBJ1-5; TRBD1 matches at 7 bases. The germline V gene has CDR1 SNHLY and CDR2 FYNNEI. The CDR3 runs to 17 residues. J gave up 4 bases and V 2 bases, and 11 bases lay outside the gene matches. This chain's CDR3 is CASSETRRGRRNQPQHF. The CDR3 DNA follows: TGTGCCAGCAGTGAAACGCGGAGGGGGCGACGAAATCAGCCCCAGCATTTT.

This sequence joins TRBV5-1 and TRBJ2-7, with TRBD2 matching over 10 bases. Germline V lookup: CDR1 SGHRS, CDR2 YFSETQ. Trimming at V came to 4 bases and at J to 2 bases, leaving 9 bases not matched to a gene. CDR3 size: 16 residues. The CDR3 DNA follows: TGCGCCAGCAGCAAGGCCGGGACTAGCGAAACCTACGAGCAGTACTTC. This gives the protein CASSKAGTSETYEQYF.

The chain recombines TRBV19 with TRBJ1-2; D possibly corresponds to TRBD1 (5 bases). The V and J ends lost 5 bases and 5 bases respectively, with 12 bases between them. The germline V gene encodes CDR1 LNHDA and CDR2 SQIVND (reference sequence). The CDR3 length is 13 residues. The CDR3: CASSSRQPYGYTF. DNA of the CDR3: TGTGCCAGTAGTTCCCGACAGCCTTATGGCTACACCTTC.

This clone was seen a handful of times. The CDR3 is CASSVGLLNRDTQYF. CDR3 DNA: TGTGCCAGCAGCGTGGGACTTCTAAACAGAGATACGCAGTATTTT. This chain uses TRBV9 with TRBJ2-3, with D maybe TRBD2 (6 bases). Germline V CDR1 and CDR2: SGDLS, YYNGEE. Trimming removed 2 bases from V and 5 bases from J, with 15 bases in between. CDR3 length equals 15 residues.

In this sample, this clone turned up once. The chain links TRBV6-5 to TRBJ2-7; 12 nucleotides line up with TRBD2. The ends lost 6 bases at V and 7 bases at J; junction bases unmatched: 10. CDR3 length: 15 amino acids. Per germline, CDR1 MNHEY and CDR2 SVGAGI. The CDR3 reads CASRLVTSGSREQYF. For the CDR3, the DNA is TGTGCCAGCAGACTAGTGACTAGCGGGAGTCGGGAGCAGTACTTC.

The V call is TRBV25-1, the J call TRBJ2-1; 9 bases fit TRBD1. Losses at the gene ends were 1 base for V and 9 bases for J; bases not matched to a gene: 16. The CDR3 has 18 amino acids. The germline gives CDR1 MGHDK, CDR2 SYGVNS. For the CDR3, the DNA is TGTGCCAGCAGTGAATCCGGCCCGGGACAGGGAGGGTTTGGTGAGCAGTTCTTC. Protein: CASSESGPGQGGFGEQFF.